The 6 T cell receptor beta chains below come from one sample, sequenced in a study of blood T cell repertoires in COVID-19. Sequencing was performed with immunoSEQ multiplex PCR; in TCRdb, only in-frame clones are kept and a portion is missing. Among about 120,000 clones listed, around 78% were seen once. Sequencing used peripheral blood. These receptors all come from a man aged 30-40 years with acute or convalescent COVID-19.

The CDR3 DNA reads TGCAGCGTTGATGGACTGTTCTCCACAGATACGCAGTATTTT. Its translation: CSVDGLFSTDTQYF. This chain connects TRBV29-1 to TRBJ2-3; tentatively, D is TRBD2 (5 bases). Trimming stripped 3 bases from V and 2 bases from J, with 12 bases between. The germline V gene encodes CDR1 SQVTM and CDR2 ANQGSEA. The CDR3 has 14 residues.

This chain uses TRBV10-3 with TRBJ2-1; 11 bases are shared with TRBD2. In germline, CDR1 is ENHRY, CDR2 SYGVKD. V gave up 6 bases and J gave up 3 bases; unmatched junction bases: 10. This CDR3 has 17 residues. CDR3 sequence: CAISGGELAGDYNEQFF. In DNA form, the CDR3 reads TGTGCCATCAGCGGAGGGGAACTAGCGGGGGACTACAATGAGCAGTTCTTC.

CDR3 residues: CASSQGLTGTGTDEQFF. CDR3 DNA: TGCGCCAGCAGCCAAGGTCTTACAGGGACAGGGACCGATGAGCAGTTCTTC. V gene TRBV4-3 combines with J gene TRBJ2-1, with TRBD1 matching 9 bases. Germline CDR1 reads LGHNA; CDR2 reads YSLEER. V lost 1 base, J lost 8 bases, and 12 bases stayed unmatched. This CDR3 contains 17 residues.

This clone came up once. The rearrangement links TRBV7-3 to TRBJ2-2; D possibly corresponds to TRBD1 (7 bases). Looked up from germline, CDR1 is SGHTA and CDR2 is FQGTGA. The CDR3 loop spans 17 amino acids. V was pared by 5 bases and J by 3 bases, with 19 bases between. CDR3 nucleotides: TGTGCCAGCAGCCCTCTAGCGCCAGGGGGGTACACCGGGGAGCTGTTTTTT. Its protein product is CASSPLAPGGYTGELFF.

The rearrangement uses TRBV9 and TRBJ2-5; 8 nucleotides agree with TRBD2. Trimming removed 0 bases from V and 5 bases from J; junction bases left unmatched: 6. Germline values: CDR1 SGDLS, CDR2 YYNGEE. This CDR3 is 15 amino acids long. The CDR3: CASSVGLAIVETQYF. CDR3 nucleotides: TGTGCCAGCAGCGTAGGACTAGCGATAGTGGAGACCCAGTACTTC.

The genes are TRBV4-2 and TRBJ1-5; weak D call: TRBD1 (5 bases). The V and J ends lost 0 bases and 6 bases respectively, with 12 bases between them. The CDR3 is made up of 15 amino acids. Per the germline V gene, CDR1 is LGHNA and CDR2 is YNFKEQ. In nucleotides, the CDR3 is TGTGCCAGCAGCCAAGATTCAGGGTTAGGTCAGCCCCAGCATTTT. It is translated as CASSQDSGLGQPQHF.